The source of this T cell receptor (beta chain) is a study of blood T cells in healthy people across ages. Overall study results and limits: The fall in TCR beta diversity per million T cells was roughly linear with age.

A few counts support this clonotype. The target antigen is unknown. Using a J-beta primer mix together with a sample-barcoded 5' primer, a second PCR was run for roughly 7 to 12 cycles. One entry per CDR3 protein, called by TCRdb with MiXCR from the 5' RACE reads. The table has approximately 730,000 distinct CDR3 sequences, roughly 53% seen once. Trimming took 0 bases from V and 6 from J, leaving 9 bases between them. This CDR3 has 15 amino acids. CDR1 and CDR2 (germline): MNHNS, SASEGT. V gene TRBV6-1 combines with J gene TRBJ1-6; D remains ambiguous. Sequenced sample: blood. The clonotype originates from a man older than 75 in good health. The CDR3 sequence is CASSEAGLTNSPLHF. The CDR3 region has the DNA TGTGCCAGCAGTGAAGCCGGACTGACTAATTCACCCCTCCACTTT.